The rows below give T cell receptor beta chains drawn from one sample of a study of T-cell reconstitution after alpha-beta-depleted transplantation in children. TCRdb redid the calling of the PCR reads with MiXCR, one entry per CDR3 protein. The data show fewer than 20,000 distinct CDR3 sequences, with around 5% seen just once and 6.9% held by the top ten. The input for sequencing was PBMCs, taken before TCRalphabeta/CD19-depleted stem cell transplant. The receptors shown here come from a boy younger than 18 with acute lymphoblastic leukemia, due to receive a stem cell transplant. CDR3s include the opening cysteine and the closing phenylalanine or tryptophan. Each record gives: CDR3 length, V gene, J gene, CDR3 protein.

>15|TRBV28|TRBJ2-1
CASSSLTTSWNEQFF
>17|TRBV12-3/TRBV12-4|TRBJ1-4
CTFSLDATGAMREKLFF
>13|TRBV7-9|TRBJ2-1
CASSLGTHNEQFF
>15|TRBV12-1|TRBJ1-5
CASSFTFSCNQPQHF
>17|TRBV7-9|TRBJ1-4
CASSLERQGENNEKLFF
>14|TRBV7-2|TRBJ1-4
CASSLTGLVEKLFF
>19|TRBV12-3/TRBV12-4|TRBJ2-6
CTSSPFWDSAIFGANVLTF
>13|TRBV6-2/TRBV6-3|TRBJ1-2
CASSYADSYGYTF
>14|TRBV7-3|TRBJ2-2
CASSLTLNTGELFF
>16|TRBV5-6|TRBJ1-5
CASSLQGPYSNQPQHF
>14|TRBV14|TRBJ2-7
CASSSLAGSYEQYF
>14|TRBV7-9|TRBJ2-5
CASSPGGVGETQYF
>15|TRBV5-5|TRBJ1-6
CASFWTGALGSPLHF
>14|TRBV6-1|TRBJ1-1
CASSVDRANTEAFF
>15|TRBV19|TRBJ2-6
CASSIVSSGANVLTF
>14|TRBV5-5|TRBJ2-2
CARGPGLRCWELLF
>14|TRBV9|TRBJ1-3
CASSDGSRGNTIYF
>15|TRBV20-1|TRBJ2-3
CSARDGQGRSDTQYF
>14|TRBV4-3|TRBJ1-1
CASSPGLLNTEAFF
>15|TRBV12-3/TRBV12-4|TRBJ1-1
CASSFSAAGNTEAFF
>13|TRBV3-1|TRBJ1-2
CASSQRPRDGYTF
>15|TRBV5-1|TRBJ2-7
CASSLDRGDSYEQYF
>15|TRBV6-1|TRBJ1-5
CASSELGEGSQPQHF
>16|TRBV5-3|TRBJ2-3
CAMSSWTSGSTDTQYF
>15|TRBV7-8|TRBJ1-1
CASSSPVRGNTEAFF
>14|TRBV14|TRBJ2-3
CASSQRTGGDTQYF
>11|TRBV7-2|TRBJ2-1
CASRFYNEQFF
>14|TRBV5-1|TRBJ1-1
CASSSTGPNTEAFF
>14|TRBV12-3/TRBV12-4|TRBJ1-2
CALSWGGTPGSYTF
>14|TRBV30|TRBJ2-3
CAWSVGSGPDTQYF
>15|TRBV28|TRBJ1-3
CASSLTGGAGNTIYF
>14|TRBV15|TRBJ1-6
CATSRDLQGWGLHF
>12|TRBV11-2|TRBJ1-1
CASSLSYAEAFF
>15|TRBV6-1|TRBJ2-5
CASRSPRTGQETQYF
>14|TRBV6-1|TRBJ2-2
CATLTSGGTGELFF
>16|TRBV20-1|TRBJ2-3
CSAEQQIVPDTDTQYF
>15|TRBV6-2/TRBV6-3|TRBJ1-4
CASSIARRGHEKLFF
>14|TRBV7-2|TRBJ1-2
CASSLDGLNYGYTF
>15|TRBV7-2|TRBJ2-1
CASSQGEGAYNEQFF
>15|TRBV9|TRBJ1-5
CASSPTAGPNQPQHF
>11|TRBV3-1|TRBJ2-1
CASSHFGLQFF
>12|TRBV28|TRBJ1-2
CASSLLGDGYTF
>15|TRBV29-1|TRBJ2-7
CSVLGLAGEPYEQYF
>14|TRBV4-3|TRBJ2-3
CASSQDTPGDTQYF
>14|TRBV6-1|TRBJ2-7
CASSRSGSSYEQYF
>14|TRBV12-3/TRBV12-4|TRBJ2-1
CGSSPGQGGNEQFF
>15|TRBV18|TRBJ1-5
CASSPREGLDQPQHF
>13|TRBV28|TRBJ2-3
CASEGGHTNTQYF
>18|TRBV20-1|TRBJ2-1
CSASAGHRGKSSYNEQFF
>18|TRBV4-1|TRBJ2-5
CASSQEWDSGSARETQYF
>14|TRBV5-5|TRBJ2-5
CAISSLLLPETQYF